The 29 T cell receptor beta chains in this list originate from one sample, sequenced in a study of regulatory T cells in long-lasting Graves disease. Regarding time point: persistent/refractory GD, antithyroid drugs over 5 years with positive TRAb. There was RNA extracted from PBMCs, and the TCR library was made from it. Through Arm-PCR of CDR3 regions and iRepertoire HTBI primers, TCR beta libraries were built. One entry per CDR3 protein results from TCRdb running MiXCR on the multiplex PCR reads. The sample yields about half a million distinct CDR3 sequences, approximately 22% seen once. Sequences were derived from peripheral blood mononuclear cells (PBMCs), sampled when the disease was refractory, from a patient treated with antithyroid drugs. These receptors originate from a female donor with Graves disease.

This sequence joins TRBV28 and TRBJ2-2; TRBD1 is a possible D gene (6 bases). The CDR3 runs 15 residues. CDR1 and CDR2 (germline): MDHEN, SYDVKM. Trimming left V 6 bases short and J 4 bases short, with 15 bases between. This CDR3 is CASSPWARGTGELFF. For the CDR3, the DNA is TGTGCCAGCAGCCCATGGGCCAGGGGCACCGGGGAGCTGTTTTTT.

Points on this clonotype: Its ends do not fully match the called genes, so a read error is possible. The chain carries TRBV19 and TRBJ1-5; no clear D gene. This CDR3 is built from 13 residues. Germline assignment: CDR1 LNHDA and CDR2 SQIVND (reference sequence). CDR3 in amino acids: CASTITAHQPQHF. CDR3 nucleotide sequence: TGTGCCAGTACTATAACAGCCCATCAGCCCCAGCATTTT.

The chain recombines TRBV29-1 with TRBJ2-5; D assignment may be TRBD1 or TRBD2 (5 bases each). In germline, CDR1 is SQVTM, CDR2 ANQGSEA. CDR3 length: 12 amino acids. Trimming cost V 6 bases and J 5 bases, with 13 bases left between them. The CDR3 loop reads CSVEGTVETQYF. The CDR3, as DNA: TGCAGCGTCGAGGGGACGGTTGAGACCCAGTACTTC.

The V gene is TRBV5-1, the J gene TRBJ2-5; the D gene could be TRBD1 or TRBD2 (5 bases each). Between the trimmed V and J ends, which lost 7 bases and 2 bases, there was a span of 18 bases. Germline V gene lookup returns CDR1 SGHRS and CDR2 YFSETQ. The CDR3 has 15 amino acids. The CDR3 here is CASRAPGQRQETQYF. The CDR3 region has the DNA TGCGCCAGCCGCGCCCCGGGGCAGCGACAAGAGACCCAGTACTTC.

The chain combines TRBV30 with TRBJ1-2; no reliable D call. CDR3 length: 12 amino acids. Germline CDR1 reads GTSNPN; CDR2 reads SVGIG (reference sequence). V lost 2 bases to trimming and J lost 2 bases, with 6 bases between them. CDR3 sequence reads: CAWSLQNYGYTF. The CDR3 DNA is TGTGCCTGGAGTTTGCAGAACTATGGCTACACCTTC.

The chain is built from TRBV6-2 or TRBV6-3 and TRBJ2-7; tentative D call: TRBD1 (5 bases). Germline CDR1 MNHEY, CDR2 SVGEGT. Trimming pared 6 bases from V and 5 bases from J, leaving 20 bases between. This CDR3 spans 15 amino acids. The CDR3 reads CASRPSGSMSHEQYF. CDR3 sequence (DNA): TGTGCCAGCAGACCCTCAGGGTCCATGAGCCACGAGCAGTACTTC.

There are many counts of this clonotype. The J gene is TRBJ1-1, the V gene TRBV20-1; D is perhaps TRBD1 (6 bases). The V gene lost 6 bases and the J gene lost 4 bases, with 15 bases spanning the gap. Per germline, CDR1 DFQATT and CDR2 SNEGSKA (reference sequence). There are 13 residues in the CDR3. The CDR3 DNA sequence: TGCAGTGCCTCGAAACAGGGTGGCACTGAAGCTTTCTTT. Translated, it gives CSASKQGGTEAFF.

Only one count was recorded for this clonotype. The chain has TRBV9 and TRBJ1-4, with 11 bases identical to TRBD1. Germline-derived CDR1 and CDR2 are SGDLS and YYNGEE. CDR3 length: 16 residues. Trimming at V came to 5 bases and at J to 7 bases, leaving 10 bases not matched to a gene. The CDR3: CASRGTGGTGGEKLFF. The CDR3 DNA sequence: TGTGCCAGCAGGGGAACAGGTGGGACAGGGGGTGAAAAACTGTTTTTT.

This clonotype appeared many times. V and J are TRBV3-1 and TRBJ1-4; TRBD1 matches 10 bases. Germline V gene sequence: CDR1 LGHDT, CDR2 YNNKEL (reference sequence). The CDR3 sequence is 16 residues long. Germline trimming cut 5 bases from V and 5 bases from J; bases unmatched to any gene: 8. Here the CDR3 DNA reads TGTGCCAGCAGCAGACGTCCGGGACAGGGGAATGAAAAACTGTTTTTT. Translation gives CASSRRPGQGNEKLFF.

The chain's CDR3 is CASSSTGGQVAGELFF. DNA for the CDR3: TGTGCCAGCAGTTCGACAGGGGGCCAAGTCGCCGGGGAGCTGTTTTTT. The V gene is TRBV6-5, the J gene TRBJ2-2, with 10 bases aligning to TRBD1. The length of the CDR3 is 16 residues. V lost 4 bases, J lost 6 bases, and 8 bases stayed unmatched. Germline V gene data show CDR1 as MNHEY and CDR2 as SVGAGI.

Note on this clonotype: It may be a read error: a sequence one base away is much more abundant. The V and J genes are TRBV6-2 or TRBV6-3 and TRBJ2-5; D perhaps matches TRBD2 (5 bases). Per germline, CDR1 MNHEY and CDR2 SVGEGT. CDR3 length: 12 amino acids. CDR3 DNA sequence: TGTACCAGCAGTTACGGGGTTGAGACCCAGTACTTC. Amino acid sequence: CTSSYGVETQYF.

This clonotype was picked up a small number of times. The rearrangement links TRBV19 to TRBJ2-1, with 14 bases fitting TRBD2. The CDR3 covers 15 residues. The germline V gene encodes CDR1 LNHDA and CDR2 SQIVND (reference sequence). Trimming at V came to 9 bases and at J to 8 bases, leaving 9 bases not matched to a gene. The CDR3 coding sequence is TGTGCCAGCCGAACGGGACTAGCGGGAGTAGATGAGCAGTTCTTC. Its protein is CASRTGLAGVDEQFF. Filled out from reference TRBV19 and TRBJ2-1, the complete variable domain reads DGGITQSPKYLFRKEGQNVTLSCEQNLNHDAMYWYRQDPGQGLRLIYYSQIVNDFQKGDIAEGYSVSREKKESFPLTVTSAQKNPTAFYLCASRTGLAGVDEQFFGPGTRLTVL.

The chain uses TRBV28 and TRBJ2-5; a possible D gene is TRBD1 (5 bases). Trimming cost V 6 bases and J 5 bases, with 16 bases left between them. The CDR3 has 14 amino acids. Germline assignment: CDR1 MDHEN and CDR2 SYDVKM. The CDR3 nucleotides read TGTGCCAGCAGCTACCGACAGCCCGGGGAGACCCAGTACTTC. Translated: CASSYRQPGETQYF.

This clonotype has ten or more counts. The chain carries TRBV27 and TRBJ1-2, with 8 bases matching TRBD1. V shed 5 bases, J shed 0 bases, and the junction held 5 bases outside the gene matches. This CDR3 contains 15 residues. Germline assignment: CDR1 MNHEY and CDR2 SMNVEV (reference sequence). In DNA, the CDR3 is TGTGCCAGCAGTCCATGGGACAGGTCTAACTATGGCTACACCTTC. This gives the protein CASSPWDRSNYGYTF.

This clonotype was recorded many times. The CDR3: CASSPAPGTGGETQYF. CDR3 sequence (DNA): TGTGCCAGCAGTCCGGCACCAGGGACAGGGGGGGAGACCCAGTACTTC. The chain joins TRBV12-3 or TRBV12-4 to TRBJ2-5; 11 bases match TRBD1. V shed 5 bases and J 5 bases; nucleotides not matched to a gene: 10. The CDR3 has 16 amino acids.

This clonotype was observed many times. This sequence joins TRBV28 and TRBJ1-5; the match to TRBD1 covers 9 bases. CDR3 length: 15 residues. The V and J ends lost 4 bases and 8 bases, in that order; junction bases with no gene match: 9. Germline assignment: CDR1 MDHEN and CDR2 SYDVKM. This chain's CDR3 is CASSSSTGGKEPQHF. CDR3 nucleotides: TGTGCCAGCAGTTCGTCTACAGGGGGCAAAGAGCCCCAGCATTTT.

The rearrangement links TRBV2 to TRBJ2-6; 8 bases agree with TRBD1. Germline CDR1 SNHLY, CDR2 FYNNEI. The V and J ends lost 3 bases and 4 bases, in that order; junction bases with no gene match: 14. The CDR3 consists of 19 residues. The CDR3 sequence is CASSDLGGQGSSGANVLTF. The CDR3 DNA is TGTGCCAGCAGTGATTTGGGTGGACAGGGCTCTTCGGGGGCCAACGTCCTGACTTTC. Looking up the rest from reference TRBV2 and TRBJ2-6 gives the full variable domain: EPEVTQTPSHQVTQMGQEVILRCVPISNHLYFYWYRQILGQKVEFLVSFYNNEISEKSEIFDDQFSVERPDGSNFTLKIRSTKLEDSAMYFCASSDLGGQGSSGANVLTFGAGSRLTVL.

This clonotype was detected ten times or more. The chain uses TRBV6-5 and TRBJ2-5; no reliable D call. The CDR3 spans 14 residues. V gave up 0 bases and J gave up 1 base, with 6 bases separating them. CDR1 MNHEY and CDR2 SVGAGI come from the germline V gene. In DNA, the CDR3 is TGTGCCAGCAGTTACTCGACTGGCCAAGAGACCCAGTACTTC. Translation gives CASSYSTGQETQYF.

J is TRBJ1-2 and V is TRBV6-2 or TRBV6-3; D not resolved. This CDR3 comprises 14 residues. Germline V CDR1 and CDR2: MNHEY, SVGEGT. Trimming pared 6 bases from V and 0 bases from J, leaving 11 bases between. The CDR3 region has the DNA TGTGCCAGCAGGAAGGGAATATCTAACTATGGCTACACCTTC. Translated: CASRKGISNYGYTF.

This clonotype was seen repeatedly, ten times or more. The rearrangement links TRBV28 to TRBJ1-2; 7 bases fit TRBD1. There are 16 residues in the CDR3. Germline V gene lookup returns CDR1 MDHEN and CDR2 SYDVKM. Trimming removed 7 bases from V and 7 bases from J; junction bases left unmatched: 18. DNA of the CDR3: TGTGCCAGCAACCCAAGACAGGGTTGGGCGTATCTTGGCTACACCTTC. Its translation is CASNPRQGWAYLGYTF.

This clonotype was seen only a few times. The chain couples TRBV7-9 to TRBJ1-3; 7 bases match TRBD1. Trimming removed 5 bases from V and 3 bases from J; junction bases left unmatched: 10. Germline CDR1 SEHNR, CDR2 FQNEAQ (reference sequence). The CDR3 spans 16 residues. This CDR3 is CASSRLRQGRGNTIYF. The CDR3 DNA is TGTGCCAGCAGCCGTCTTCGACAGGGACGTGGAAACACCATATATTTT.

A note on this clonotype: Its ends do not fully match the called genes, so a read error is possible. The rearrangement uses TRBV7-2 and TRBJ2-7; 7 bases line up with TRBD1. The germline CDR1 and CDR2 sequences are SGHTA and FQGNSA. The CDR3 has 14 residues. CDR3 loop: CASSFRGTLYGQYF. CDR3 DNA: TGTGCCAGCAGCTTCAGGGGGACACTCTACGGGCAGTACTTC.

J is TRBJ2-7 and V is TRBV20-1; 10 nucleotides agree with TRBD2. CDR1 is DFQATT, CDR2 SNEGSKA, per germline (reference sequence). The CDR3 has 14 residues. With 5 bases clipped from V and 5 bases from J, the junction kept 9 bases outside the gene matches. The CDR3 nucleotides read TGCAGTGCTGGGAGCGGGAGGGCCAGCGACGAGCAGTACTTC. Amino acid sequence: CSAGSGRASDEQYF.

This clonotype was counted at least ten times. This CDR3 is CASSLLDRGETQYF. Written as DNA, the CDR3 is TGTGCCAGCAGTTTATTAGACAGGGGAGAGACCCAGTACTTC. This chain links TRBV28 with TRBJ2-5; 8 bases agree with TRBD1. This CDR3 is built from 14 residues. Germline CDR1 MDHEN, CDR2 SYDVKM. The ends lost 1 base at V and 4 bases at J; junction bases unmatched: 2.

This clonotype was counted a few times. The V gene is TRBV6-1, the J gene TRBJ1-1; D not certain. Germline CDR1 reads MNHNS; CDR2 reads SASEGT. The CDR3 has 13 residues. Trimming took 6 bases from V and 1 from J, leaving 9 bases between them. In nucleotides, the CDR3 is TGTGCCAGCAGATCCTACACGAACACTGAAGCTTTCTTT. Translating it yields CASRSYTNTEAFF.

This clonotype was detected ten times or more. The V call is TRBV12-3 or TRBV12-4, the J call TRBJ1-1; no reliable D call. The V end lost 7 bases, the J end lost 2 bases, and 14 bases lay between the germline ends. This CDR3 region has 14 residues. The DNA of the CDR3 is TGTGCCAGCACCGCCCCGCAGTCAAACACTGAAGCTTTCTTT. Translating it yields CASTAPQSNTEAFF.

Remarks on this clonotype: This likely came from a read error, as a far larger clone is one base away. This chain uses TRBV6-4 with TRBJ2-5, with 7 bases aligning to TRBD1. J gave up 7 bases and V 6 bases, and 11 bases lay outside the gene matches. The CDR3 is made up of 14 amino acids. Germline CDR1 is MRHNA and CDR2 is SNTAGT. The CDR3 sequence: CASSSGQVRGTQYF. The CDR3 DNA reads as TGTGCCAGCAGCTCAGGACAGGTCCGAGGGACCCAGTACTTC.

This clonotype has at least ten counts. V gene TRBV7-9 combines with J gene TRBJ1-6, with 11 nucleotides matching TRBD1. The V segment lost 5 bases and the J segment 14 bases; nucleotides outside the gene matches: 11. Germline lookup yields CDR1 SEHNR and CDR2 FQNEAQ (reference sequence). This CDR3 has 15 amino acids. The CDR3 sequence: CASSPTGTGGLALHF. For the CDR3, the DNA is TGTGCCAGCAGCCCCACCGGGACAGGGGGTTTGGCCCTCCACTTT.

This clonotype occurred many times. The DNA of the CDR3 is TGTGCCAGCAGCCTCAACGGACAGGGAAGGGCTGAAGCTTTCTTT. Protein product: CASSLNGQGRAEAFF. The rearrangement links TRBV12-3 or TRBV12-4 to TRBJ1-1; 8 bases are a match to TRBD1. V was clipped by 6 bases and J by 6 bases; unmatched bases: 12. CDR3 size: 15 residues.